One and the same sample provided the 22 T cell receptor beta chains below, sequenced in a study of T cell responses to AZD1222 COVID-19 vaccine (dated by TCRdb to about 2021). Receptor libraries were prepared by the immunoSEQ multiplex PCR assay. TCRdb took over this immuneACCESS table, retaining in-frame rearrangements with V and J assigned. Such tables are incomplete; in checked studies, under half of the missing clones stem from an unresolved V gene, and the remainder is unexplained. The sample table holds approximately 100,000 clones, of which roughly nine tenths were seen once. Clones ranked in the top ten supply 6% to 8% of the sample. Reading the label with the study, this specimen's time point is: baseline before first vaccination. Source: peripheral blood, taken on day 0 of AZD1222 vaccination. These receptors were obtained from an adult in good health.

The chain carries TRBV2 and TRBJ1-6; tentatively, D is TRBD1 (6 bases). Germline CDR1 SNHLY, CDR2 FYNNEI. The germline V and J ends were trimmed by 7 bases and 9 bases, with 10 bases remaining between them. CDR3 length equals 12 residues. The CDR3 nucleotides are TGTGCCAGCAACAGGGACACTTCACCCCTCCACTTT. Protein sequence: CASNRDTSPLHF.

The chain joins TRBV7-9 to TRBJ2-4, with D maybe TRBD1 (5 bases). Trimming took off 3 bases at V and 3 bases at J, with 15 bases between the two ends. This CDR3 spans 16 amino acids. The germline V gene has CDR1 SEHNR and CDR2 FQNEAQ (reference sequence). The CDR3 DNA reads TGTGCCAGCAGCTTCTTGGACAACTGGGGCAAAAACATTCAGTACTTC. Translating it yields CASSFLDNWGKNIQYF.

V usage is TRBV6-2 or TRBV6-3 and J usage is TRBJ2-1; 7 bases fit TRBD2. V gave up 3 bases and J gave up 2 bases; unmatched junction bases: 7. The CDR3 is made up of 16 amino acids. Germline V lookup: CDR1 MNHEY, CDR2 SVGEGT. CDR3 sequence: CASSYSAGTPYNEQFF. CDR3 DNA sequence: TGTGCCAGCAGTTATTCAGCGGGGACCCCCTACAATGAGCAGTTCTTC.

The rearrangement joins TRBV2 to TRBJ1-4; 9 bases fit TRBD1. V shed 6 bases and J 12 bases; nucleotides not matched to a gene: 5. The CDR3 runs to 12 residues. Per germline, CDR1 SNHLY and CDR2 FYNNEI. The CDR3 bases are TGTGCCAGCAGAACAGGGGGCGGAGAACTGTTTTTT. Its translation: CASRTGGGELFF.

The V call is TRBV9, the J call TRBJ1-1; 10 bases are shared with TRBD1. The CDR3 spans 18 residues. Trimming cost V 4 bases and J 0 bases; bases outside gene matches: 12. CDR1 and CDR2 (germline): SGDLS, YYNGEE. The CDR3 here is CASSNSGTGDDMNTEAFF. The DNA for the CDR3 is TGTGCCAGCAGCAACTCCGGGACAGGGGACGATATGAACACTGAAGCTTTCTTT.

This rearrangement joins TRBV10-3 to TRBJ1-3; D is perhaps TRBD1 (5 bases). The CDR3 contains 14 residues. Germline loops: CDR1 ENHRY, CDR2 SYGVKD. V was cut by 0 bases and J by 4 bases, with 7 bases left in between. CDR3 amino acids: CAISESGAGNTIYF. Here the CDR3 DNA reads TGTGCCATCAGTGAGTCAGGGGCAGGAAACACCATATATTTT.

The rearrangement links TRBV7-2 to TRBJ1-6, with D uncertain. The V gene lost 3 bases and the J gene lost 4 bases, with 22 bases spanning the gap. The CDR3 contains 19 residues. Per the germline V gene, CDR1 is SGHTA and CDR2 is FQGNSA. CDR3 DNA: TGTGCCAGCAGCTTTTCCCCGAGCATAGGAGCTGCTTATAATTCACCCCTCCACTTT. As protein: CASSFSPSIGAAYNSPLHF.

The table lists this clone with a count of one. V usage is TRBV6-5 and J usage is TRBJ2-7, with TRBD1 matching 8 bases. Trimming removed 2 bases from V and 7 bases from J; junction bases left unmatched: 7. The CDR3 runs 14 residues. Germline V gives CDR1 MNHEY, CDR2 SVGAGI. The CDR3 sequence is CASSYTGTGQEQYF. CDR3 coding DNA: TGTGCCAGCAGTTACACAGGGACAGGCCAGGAGCAGTACTTC.

V is TRBV19 and J is TRBJ1-4, with TRBD1 matching over 9 bases. Losses at the gene ends were 7 bases for V and 8 bases for J; bases not matched to a gene: 20. Per the germline V gene, CDR1 is LNHDA and CDR2 is SQIVND (reference sequence). There are 18 residues in the CDR3. The CDR3, as DNA: TGTGCCAGTACCGACCTACTGGGACAGGGAGGGATCCACGAAAAACTGTTTTTT. Protein: CASTDLLGQGGIHEKLFF.

In its sample, this clone was seen a few times. This chain links TRBV7-6 with TRBJ2-1; 13 positions agree with TRBD2. This CDR3 is 16 amino acids long. Per germline, CDR1 SGHVS and CDR2 FNYEAQ. J was trimmed by 5 bases and V by 5 bases; bases with no gene match: 6. In DNA form, the CDR3 reads TGTGCCAGCAGCCCGCTACTAGCGGGGGGGGACAATGAGCAGTTCTTC. This translates into CASSPLLAGGDNEQFF.

The V call is TRBV21-1, the J call TRBJ1-2; the table's D call TRBD1 went unverified against the DNA. TRBV21-1 is designated a pseudogene. The length of the CDR3 is 12 residues. CDR3 sequence: CASRRQVDGYTF. CDR3 nucleotide sequence: TGTGCCAGCAGGAGACAGGTGGATGGCTACACCTTC.

The V and J genes are TRBV18 and TRBJ2-2; TRBD1 might be the D (5 bases). Germline V gene lookup returns CDR1 KGHSH and CDR2 LQKENI. The CDR3 is 15 amino acids. V shed 1 base and J shed 0 bases, with 6 bases lying between them. CDR3 DNA sequence: TGTGCCAGCTCACCACGGACAACGAACACCGGGGAGCTGTTTTTT. This sequence encodes CASSPRTTNTGELFF.

This clone occurred once. The chain recombines TRBV6-5 with TRBJ1-5; D is unresolved. Germline-derived CDR1 and CDR2 are MNHEY and SVGAGI. V dropped 9 bases and J dropped 1 base, with 13 bases sitting between them. The CDR3 is 14 residues long. The CDR3 spells CARLGNQSNQPQHF. The DNA for the CDR3 is TGTGCCAGATTAGGAAACCAAAGCAATCAGCCCCAGCATTTT.

This clone has only a few counts. The chain links TRBV6-4 to TRBJ1-2, with D possibly TRBD1 on 5 matching bases. The CDR3 consists of 14 residues. V was cut by 7 bases and J by 1 base, with 13 bases left in between. The germline V gene has CDR1 MRHNA and CDR2 SNTAGT. The CDR3 nucleotides read TGTGCCAGCAATGGGACCGCAGATAACTATGGCTACACCTTC. Amino acid sequence: CASNGTADNYGYTF.

The chain joins TRBV20-1 to TRBJ2-3; no clear D gene. CDR1 and CDR2 from the germline V gene are DFQATT and SNEGSKA (reference sequence). This CDR3 spans 17 amino acids. The V gene lost 3 bases and the J gene lost 3 bases, with 22 bases spanning the gap. CDR3 amino acids: CSASLEMAAPITDTQYF. Written as DNA, the CDR3 is TGCAGTGCTAGTTTAGAAATGGCAGCTCCAATTACAGATACGCAGTATTTT.

The rearrangement uses TRBV28 and TRBJ2-2, with D perhaps matching TRBD1 (6 bases). Germline CDR1 and CDR2: MDHEN and SYDVKM. The CDR3 consists of 16 residues. V shed 8 bases and J shed 3 bases, with 19 bases lying between them. CDR3: CASHPPGVAHTGELFF. DNA for the CDR3: TGTGCCAGCCATCCACCAGGGGTGGCCCACACCGGGGAGCTGTTTTTT.

The chain employs TRBV4-1 and TRBJ2-1; D is unresolved. Germline loops: CDR1 MGHRA, CDR2 YSYEKL. CDR3 length: 13 amino acids. Trimming left V 1 base short and J 3 bases short, with 4 bases between. Written as DNA, the CDR3 is TGCGCCAGCAGCCAAGCTAACTACAATGAGCAGTTCTTC. Protein sequence: CASSQANYNEQFF.

The J gene is TRBJ2-2, the V gene TRBV14; 8 nucleotides line up with TRBD1. In germline, CDR1 is SGHDN, CDR2 FVKESK. The CDR3 extends over 16 amino acids. The V gene end was trimmed by 3 bases and the J gene end by 5 bases; junction bases not matched to a gene: 8. The CDR3 spells CASSQSWTGYTGELFF. The DNA for the CDR3 is TGTGCCAGCAGCCAGAGTTGGACAGGGTATACCGGGGAGCTGTTTTTT. Variable domain in full (rest from reference TRBV14 and TRBJ2-2): EAGVTQFPSHSVIEKGQTVTLRCDPISGHDNLYWYRRVMGKEIKFLLHFVKESKQDESGMPNNRFLAERTGGTYSTLKVQPAELEDSGVYFCASSQSWTGYTGELFFGEGSRLTVL.

The V and J genes are TRBV18 and TRBJ1-5, with D possibly TRBD1 on 5 matching bases. This CDR3 has 18 amino acids. Trimming shortened V by 3 bases and J by 1 base, and 19 bases separated the two germline ends. Germline V CDR1 and CDR2: KGHSH, LQKENI. CDR3 sequence reads: CASSPRRQGPSSNQPQHF. The CDR3 nucleotides read TGTGCCAGCTCACCCCGGCGGCAGGGACCTTCAAGCAATCAGCCCCAGCATTTT.

V usage is TRBV18 and J usage is TRBJ1-1, with D unresolved. The ends were cut back, 4 bases at V and 1 base at J, with 13 bases in the middle. The CDR3 consists of 15 residues. Germline V CDR1 and CDR2: KGHSH, LQKENI. CDR3 amino acids: CASSRQTDANTEAFF. The CDR3 DNA reads TGTGCCAGCTCACGCCAAACGGATGCGAACACTGAAGCTTTCTTT.

A remark on this clone: A read error may produce the germline difference seen at one junction end. This chain's CDR3 is CASSSLAGPYNEQFF. The DNA of the CDR3 is TGTGCTAGCAGCTCACTAGCGGGGCCCTACAATGAGCAGTTCTTC. This chain uses TRBV7-7 with TRBJ2-1; 10 bases agree with TRBD2. Germline V lookup: CDR1 SSHAT, CDR2 FNYEAQ (reference sequence). The CDR3 loop spans 15 amino acids. Using reference TRBV7-7 and TRBJ2-1 for the parts outside the CDR3, the full variable domain is GAGVSQSPRYKVTKRGQDVTLRCDPISSHATLYWYQQALGQGPEFLTYFNYEAQPDKSGLPSDRFSAERPEGSISTLTIQRTEQRDSAMYRCASSSLAGPYNEQFFGPGTRLTVL.

The chain uses TRBV19 and TRBJ1-6; D remains ambiguous. CDR3 length: 12 residues. Per the germline V gene, CDR1 is LNHDA and CDR2 is SQIVND (reference sequence). V was pared by 2 bases and J by 9 bases, with 5 bases between. Here the CDR3 DNA reads TGTGCCAGTAGTATATCCTCTTCACCCCTCCACTTT. This encodes CASSISSSPLHF.